This TCR beta chain came from a study of cytomegalovirus exposure and HLA in healthy donors. Overall study: For the approximately 390 genotyped donors, 80% to 90% fell within the Caucasian-associated ancestry cluster. Points from the study as a whole: It was only CMV serostatus that was available as immune exposure information. In vitro, a few CMV-associated chains proved specific for CMV antigens.

Use of 60 Vbeta and 13 Jbeta primers characterized the PCR. Clones were sequenced by immunoSEQ multiplex PCR, and TCRdb holds only the in-frame ones, with some missing. Of fewer than 150,000 clones detected, 82% appear once; the ten largest clones hold around 2.7%. This CDR3 is built from 16 residues. V lost 1 base to trimming and J lost 0 bases; unmatched junction nucleotides: 3. The germline V gene encodes CDR1 LGHNA and CDR2 YNFKEQ. With respect to this clone: The antigen is not known.

Every donor was a healthy person donating bone marrow. Sequencing was done on a sample of PBMCs. This chain links TRBV4-2 with TRBJ2-5; TRBD2 matches at 9 bases. The TCR sequence derives from a young woman in good health and CMV-seronegative. The CDR3: CASSQALAGDQETQYF. For the CDR3, the DNA is TGTGCCAGCAGCCAAGCTTTAGCGGGGGACCAAGAGACCCAGTACTTC.